These 8 T cell receptor beta chains were all obtained from the same sample, sequenced in a study of blood T cell repertoires in COVID-19. The protocol was immunoSEQ multiplex PCR, while the TCRdb copy is restricted to in-frame clones and leaves out a portion. The table shows 150,000 to 200,000 clones, with 89% occurring only once. The specimen sequenced was peripheral blood. These receptors were collected from a man younger than 35 who had recovered from COVID-19.

J is TRBJ2-1 and V is TRBV19, with D perhaps matching TRBD2 (6 bases). The CDR3 runs to 15 residues. The germline V gene has CDR1 LNHDA and CDR2 SQIVND (reference sequence). V was pared by 6 bases and J by 3 bases, with 15 bases between. CDR3 nucleotides: TGTGCCAGTAGCCCGACGGGAGCCGGCTACAATGAGCAGTTCTTC. Translated: CASSPTGAGYNEQFF.

V and J are TRBV6-5 and TRBJ2-5, with TRBD1 matching over 11 bases. Germline V CDR1 and CDR2: MNHEY, SVGAGI. Trimming at V came to 5 bases and at J to 3 bases, leaving 2 bases not matched to a gene. The CDR3 is 14 residues long. The chain's CDR3 is CASSRTGGEETQYF. CDR3 bases: TGTGCCAGCAGTCGGACAGGGGGCGAAGAGACCCAGTACTTC.

The chain's CDR3 is CASSEGNTEAFF. The CDR3 coding sequence is TGTGCCAGCTCGGAGGGGAACACTGAAGCTTTCTTT. The rearrangement uses TRBV9 and TRBJ1-1; D call uncertain. The V end lost 7 bases, the J end lost 1 base, and 8 bases lay between the germline ends. CDR3 length: 12 amino acids. Germline loops: CDR1 SGDLS, CDR2 YYNGEE.

This chain uses TRBV11-2 with TRBJ2-1, with 8 bases aligning to TRBD1. V lost 8 bases, J lost 1 base, and 4 bases stayed unmatched. Germline CDR1 and CDR2: SGHAT and FQNNGV. The CDR3 is made up of 14 amino acids. CDR3 protein: CASLTGGSYNEQFF. The DNA for the CDR3 is TGTGCCAGCCTAACAGGGGGGTCCTACAATGAGCAGTTCTTC.

The V and J genes are TRBV13 and TRBJ2-7; D not certain. Trimming removed 0 bases at V and 3 bases at J, with 6 bases between. CDR3 length: 13 residues. Germline CDR1 PRHDT, CDR2 FYEKMQ (reference sequence). This CDR3 reads CASSLGPGYEQYF. CDR3 in DNA: TGTGCCAGCAGCTTAGGGCCCGGCTACGAGCAGTACTTC.

This clone came up once. This chain links TRBV7-2 with TRBJ2-1, with D perhaps matching TRBD2 (7 bases). Per the germline V gene, CDR1 is SGHTA and CDR2 is FQGNSA. CDR3 length: 15 amino acids. V was trimmed by 3 bases and J by 3 bases, leaving 12 bases between them. The CDR3 reads CASSLGGGGYNEQFF. The CDR3 nucleotides read TGTGCCAGCAGCTTGGGAGGGGGGGGCTACAATGAGCAGTTCTTC.

As DNA, the CDR3 is TGTGCCAGCAGCCCGGGACAGGGTAGGGGGGAGACCCAGTACTTC. Amino acid sequence: CASSPGQGRGETQYF. V is TRBV7-2 and J is TRBJ2-5, with 9 bases aligning to TRBD1. Germline CDR1 and CDR2: SGHTA and FQGNSA. J lost 5 bases, V lost 5 bases, and 9 bases had no gene match. This CDR3 has 15 amino acids. The full variable domain, rest sourced from reference TRBV7-2 and TRBJ2-5, is GAGVSQSPSNKVTEKGKDVELRCDPISGHTALYWYRQSLGQGLEFLIYFQGNSAPDKSGLPSDRFSAERTGGSVSTLTIQRTQQEDSAVYLCASSPGQGRGETQYFGPGTRLLVL.

J is TRBJ2-5 and V is TRBV24-1; D is possibly TRBD1 (6 bases). This CDR3 is 13 amino acids long. Trimming removed 6 bases from V and 4 bases from J, with 11 bases in between. Looked up from germline, CDR1 is KGHDR and CDR2 is SFDVKD. CDR3 residues: CATSPDSGETQYF. The CDR3 DNA reads TGTGCCACCAGTCCGGACAGCGGAGAGACCCAGTACTTC.